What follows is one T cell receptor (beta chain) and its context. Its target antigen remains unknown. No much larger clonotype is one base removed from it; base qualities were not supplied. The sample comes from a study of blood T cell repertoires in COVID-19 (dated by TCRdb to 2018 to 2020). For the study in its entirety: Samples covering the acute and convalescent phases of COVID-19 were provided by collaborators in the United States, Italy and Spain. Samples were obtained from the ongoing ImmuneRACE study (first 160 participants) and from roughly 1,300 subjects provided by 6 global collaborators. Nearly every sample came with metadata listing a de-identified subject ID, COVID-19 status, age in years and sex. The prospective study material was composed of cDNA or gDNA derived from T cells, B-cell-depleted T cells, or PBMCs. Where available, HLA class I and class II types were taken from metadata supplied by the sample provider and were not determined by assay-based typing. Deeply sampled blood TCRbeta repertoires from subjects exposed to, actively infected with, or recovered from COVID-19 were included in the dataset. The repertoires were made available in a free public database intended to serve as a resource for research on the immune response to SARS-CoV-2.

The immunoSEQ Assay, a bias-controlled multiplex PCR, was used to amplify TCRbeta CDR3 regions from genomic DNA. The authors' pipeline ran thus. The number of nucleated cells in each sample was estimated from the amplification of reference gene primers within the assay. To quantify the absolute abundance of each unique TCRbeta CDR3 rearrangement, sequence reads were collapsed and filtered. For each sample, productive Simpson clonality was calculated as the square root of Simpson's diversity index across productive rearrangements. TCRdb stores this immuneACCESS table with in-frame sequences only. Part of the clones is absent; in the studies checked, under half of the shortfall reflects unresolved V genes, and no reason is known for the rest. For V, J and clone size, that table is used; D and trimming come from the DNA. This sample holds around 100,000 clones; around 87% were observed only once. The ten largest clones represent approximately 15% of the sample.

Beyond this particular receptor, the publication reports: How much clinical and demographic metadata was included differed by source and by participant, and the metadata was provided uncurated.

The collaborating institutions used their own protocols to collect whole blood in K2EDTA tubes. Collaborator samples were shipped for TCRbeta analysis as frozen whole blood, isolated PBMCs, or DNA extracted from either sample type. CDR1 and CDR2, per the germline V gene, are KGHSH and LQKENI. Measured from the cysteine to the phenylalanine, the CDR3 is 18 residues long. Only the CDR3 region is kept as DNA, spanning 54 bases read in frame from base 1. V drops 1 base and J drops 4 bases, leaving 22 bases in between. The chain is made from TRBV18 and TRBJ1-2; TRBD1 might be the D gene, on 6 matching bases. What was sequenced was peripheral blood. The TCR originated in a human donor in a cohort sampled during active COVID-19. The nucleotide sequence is TGTGCCAGCTCACCACTCCCCGGGCAGGGGTCTTTTAGCTATGGCTACACCTTC. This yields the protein CASSPLPGQGSFSYGYTF.